The clone carrying this TCR beta chain was recorded only once. Its specificity is unknown. A universal primer site was incorporated via template switching, and the cDNA contained unique molecular identifiers. Each CDR3 protein is one row after TCRdb ran MiXCR on the 5' RACE reads. The profile covers 1.5 million or so distinct CDR3 sequences, with roughly a third appearing a single time and approximately 0.29% taken by the ten largest. The data were taken from a study of identical twins. Looked up from germline, CDR1 is SEHNR and CDR2 is FQNEAQ (reference sequence). The CDR3 has 14 residues. Trimming took off 5 bases at V and 3 bases at J, with 13 bases between the two ends. Findings of the study overall: Out-of-frame sharing of TCR alpha in monozygotic twins was underestimated by models. Invariant MAIT and iNKT cells may have partly biased zero-insertion analyses. Abundant beta clonotypes from cord blood bore fewer insertions; memory repertoires lacked this pattern.

Input material: cord blood. The chain has TRBV7-9 and TRBJ1-2; tentatively, D is TRBD1 (5 bases). The receptor comes from a newborn girl in good health. The CDR3 DNA follows: TGTGCCAGCAGCCCGGAGGGGACTTACTATGGCTACACCTTC. Translated, it gives CASSPEGTYYGYTF.